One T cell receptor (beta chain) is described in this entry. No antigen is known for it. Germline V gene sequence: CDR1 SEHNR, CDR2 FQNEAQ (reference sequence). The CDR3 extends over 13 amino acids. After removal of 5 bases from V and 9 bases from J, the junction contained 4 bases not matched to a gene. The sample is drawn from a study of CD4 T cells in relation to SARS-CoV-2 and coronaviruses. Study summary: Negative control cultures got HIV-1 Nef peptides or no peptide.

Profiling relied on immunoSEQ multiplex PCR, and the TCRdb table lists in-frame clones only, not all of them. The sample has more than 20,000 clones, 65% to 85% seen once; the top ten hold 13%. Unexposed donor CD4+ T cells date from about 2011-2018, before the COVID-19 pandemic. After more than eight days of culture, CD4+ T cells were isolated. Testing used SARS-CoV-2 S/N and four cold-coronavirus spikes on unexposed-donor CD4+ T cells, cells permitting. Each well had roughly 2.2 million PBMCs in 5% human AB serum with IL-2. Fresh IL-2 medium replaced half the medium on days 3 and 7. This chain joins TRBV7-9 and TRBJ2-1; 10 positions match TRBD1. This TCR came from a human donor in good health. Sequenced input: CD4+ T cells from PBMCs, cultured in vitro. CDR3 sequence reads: CASSGQGVGEQFF. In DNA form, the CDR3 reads TGTGCCAGCAGCGGACAGGGGGTAGGTGAGCAGTTCTTC.